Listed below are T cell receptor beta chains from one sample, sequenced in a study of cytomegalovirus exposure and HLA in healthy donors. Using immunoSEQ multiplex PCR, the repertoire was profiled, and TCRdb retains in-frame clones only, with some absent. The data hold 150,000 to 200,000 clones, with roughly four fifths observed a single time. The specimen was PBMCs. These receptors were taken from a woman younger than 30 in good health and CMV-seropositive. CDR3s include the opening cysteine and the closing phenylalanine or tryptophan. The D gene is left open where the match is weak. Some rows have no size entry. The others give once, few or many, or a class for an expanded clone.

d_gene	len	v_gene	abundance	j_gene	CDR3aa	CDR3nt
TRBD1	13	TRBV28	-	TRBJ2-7	CASSHRTGDEQYF	TGTGCCAGCAGTCACCGGACAGGGGACGAGCAGTACTTC
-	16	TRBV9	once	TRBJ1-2	CASSVGHWEGGYGYTF	TGTGCCAGCAGCGTAGGTCATTGGGAGGGGGGCTATGGCTACACCTTC
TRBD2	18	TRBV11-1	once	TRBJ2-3	CASSLGILSGGSTDTQYF	TGTGCCAGCAGCTTAGGAATCCTTAGCGGGGGTAGCACAGATACGCAGTATTTT
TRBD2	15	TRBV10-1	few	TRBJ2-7	CASRVSGGAGEEQYF	TGCGCCAGCAGGGTTAGCGGGGGGGCGGGGGAGGAGCAGTACTTC
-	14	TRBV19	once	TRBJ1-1	CASSIKVQGAEAFF	TGTGCCAGTAGTATAAAGGTACAGGGCGCTGAAGCTTTCTTT
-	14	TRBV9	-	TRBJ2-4	CASSAPGAGSIQYF	TGTGCCAGCAGCGCACCAGGGGCCGGTAGCATTCAGTACTTC
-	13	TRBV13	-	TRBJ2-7	CASSLAGVAEQYF	TGTGCCAGCAGCTTAGCGGGAGTTGCCGAGCAGTACTTC
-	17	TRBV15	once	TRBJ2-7	CATSSEVGSVYAYEQYF	TGTGCCACCAGCAGTGAGGTCGGCAGTGTCTACGCCTACGAGCAGTACTTC
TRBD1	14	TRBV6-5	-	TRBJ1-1	CASRSTGTGGEAFF	TGTGCCAGCAGGTCCACCGGGACAGGAGGCGAAGCTTTCTTT
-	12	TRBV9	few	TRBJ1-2	CASSGGGYGYTF	TGTGCCAGCAGTGGGGGGGGGTATGGCTACACCTTC
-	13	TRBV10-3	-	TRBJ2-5	CAIGADPGETQYF	TGTGCCATCGGAGCCGATCCGGGAGAGACCCAGTACTTC
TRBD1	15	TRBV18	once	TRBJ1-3	CASSPATGSGNTIYF	TGTGCCAGCTCACCAGCGACAGGGTCTGGAAACACCATATATTTT
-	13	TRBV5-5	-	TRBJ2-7	CASSFRDTYEQYF	TGTGCCAGCAGCTTCCGGGACACCTACGAGCAGTACTTC
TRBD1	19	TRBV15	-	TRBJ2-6	CATSRPSAGGRAGANVLTF	TGTGCCACCAGCCGACCGAGCGCAGGGGGCCGGGCTGGGGCCAACGTCCTGACTTTC
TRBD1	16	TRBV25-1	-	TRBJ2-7	CASSEYPGQGGNEQYF	TGTGCCAGCAGTGAATATCCGGGACAGGGGGGGAACGAGCAGTACTTC
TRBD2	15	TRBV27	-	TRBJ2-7	CASSLYGGGSYEQYF	TGTGCCAGCAGTTTATACGGGGGGGGTTCCTACGAGCAGTACTTC
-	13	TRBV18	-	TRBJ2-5	CASSPEGRETQYF	TGTGCCAGCTCACCAGAGGGCCGGGAGACCCAGTACTTC
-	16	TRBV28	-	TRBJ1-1	CASSSPMGLMNTEAFF	TGTGCCAGCAGTTCACCCATGGGACTTATGAACACTGAAGCTTTCTTT
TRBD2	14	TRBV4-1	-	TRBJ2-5	CASSEPGLEETQYF	TGCGCCAGCAGCGAACCGGGACTAGAGGAGACCCAGTACTTC
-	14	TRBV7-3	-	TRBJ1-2	CASRLDSAGYGYTF	TGTGCCAGCAGATTGGACTCCGCTGGGTATGGCTACACCTTC
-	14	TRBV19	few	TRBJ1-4	CASSVGQRVEKLFF	TGTGCCAGTTCCGTTGGACAGAGAGTTGAAAAACTGTTTTTT
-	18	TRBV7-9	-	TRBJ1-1	CASSLGIRAGTMNTEAFF	TGTGCCAGCAGCTTAGGTATTAGGGCAGGGACAATGAACACTGAAGCTTTCTTT
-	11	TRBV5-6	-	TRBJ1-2	CASSYSDGYTF	TGTGCCAGCAGCTATTCCGATGGCTACACCTTC
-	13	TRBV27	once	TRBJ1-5	CASSLGPHQPQHF	TGTGCCAGCAGTTTGGGCCCTCATCAGCCCCAGCATTTT
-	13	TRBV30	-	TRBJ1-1	CAWSYSRGTEAFF	TGTGCCTGGAGTTACAGCCGCGGGACTGAAGCTTTCTTT
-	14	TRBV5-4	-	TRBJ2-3	CASRGAGSADTQYF	TGTGCCAGCAGGGGGGCGGGTAGTGCAGATACGCAGTATTTT
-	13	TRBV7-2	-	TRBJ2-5	CASSRTEQETQYF	TGTGCCAGCAGTCGGACAGAACAAGAGACCCAGTACTTC
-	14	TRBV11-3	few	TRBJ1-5	CASSLAHVVRPQHF	TGTGCCAGCAGCTTGGCCCACGTGGTACGGCCCCAGCATTTT
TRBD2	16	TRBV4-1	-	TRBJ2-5	CASSQSGLALGETQYF	TGCGCCAGCAGCCAATCGGGACTAGCGCTGGGAGAGACCCAGTACTTC
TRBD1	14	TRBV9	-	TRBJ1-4	CASSVRGDSEKLFF	TGTGCCAGCAGCGTCAGGGGGGATAGTGAAAAACTGTTTTTT
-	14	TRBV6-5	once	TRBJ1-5	CASRPGGYNQPQHF	TGTGCCAGCAGACCCGGGGGGTACAATCAGCCCCAGCATTTT
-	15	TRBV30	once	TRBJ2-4	CAWSRQGLAKNIQYF	TGTGCCTGGAGCCGACAGGGACTAGCCAAAAACATTCAGTACTTC